The 25 T cell receptor beta chains below were found in one sample sequenced in a study of cytomegalovirus exposure and HLA in healthy donors. 60 Vbeta and 13 Jbeta primers were used in PCR. Data came from immunoSEQ multiplex PCR; TCRdb stores just in-frame clones and leaves some out. In the table there are some 62,000 clones, more than 75% of which are singletons. The sequencing sample was made of PBMCs. These receptors originate from a man between 18 and 35 years old in good health and CMV-seronegative.

V and J are TRBV29-1 and TRBJ1-2; the match to TRBD1 covers 8 bases. Germline CDR1 and CDR2: SQVTM and ANQGSEA. The CDR3 has 15 residues. The V gene end was trimmed by 6 bases and the J gene end by 2 bases; junction bases not matched to a gene: 11. The CDR3 is CSVLTSGQVNYGYTF. The CDR3 DNA follows: TGCAGCGTCCTCACCTCGGGACAGGTCAACTATGGCTACACCTTC.

CDR3 nucleotide sequence: TGCGCCAGCAGCTTGGAGGCAGGGGGCTCCTACGAGCAGTACTTC. Its protein product is CASSLEAGGSYEQYF. The chain employs TRBV5-1 and TRBJ2-7; TRBD1 matches 7 bases. The CDR3 covers 15 residues. Germline V CDR1 and CDR2: SGHRS, YFSETQ. Trimming removed 0 bases from V and 0 bases from J; junction bases left unmatched: 3.

The chain has TRBV30 and TRBJ1-6, with no clear D. V dropped 1 base and J dropped 0 bases, with 7 bases sitting between them. CDR1 is GTSNPN and CDR2 is SVGIG in the germline V gene (reference sequence). This CDR3 has 15 amino acids. The CDR3 is CAWSGGSSYNSPLHF. The CDR3 DNA reads as TGTGCCTGGAGTGGTGGCAGCTCCTATAATTCACCCCTCCACTTT.

V and J are TRBV7-9 and TRBJ1-5; 9 nucleotides align to TRBD1. This CDR3 is 16 amino acids long. Germline V gives CDR1 SEHNR, CDR2 FQNEAQ (reference sequence). The J segment lost 1 base and the V segment lost 1 base, leaving 2 bases of the junction unmatched. The DNA of the CDR3 is TGTGCCAGCAGCTTAGAGGGACAGGGCAGCAATCAGCCCCAGCATTTT. Its protein product is CASSLEGQGSNQPQHF.

This sequence joins TRBV7-8 and TRBJ2-7, with 7 bases aligning to TRBD2. This CDR3 contains 16 residues. The germline gives CDR1 SGHVS, CDR2 FQNEAQ. J was trimmed by 2 bases and V by 1 base; bases with no gene match: 8. The CDR3 spells CASSLGSWGGTYEQYF. DNA for the CDR3: TGTGCCAGCAGCTTAGGTTCATGGGGGGGGACCTACGAGCAGTACTTC.

V usage is TRBV18 and J usage is TRBJ2-3; 7 bases match TRBD1. The CDR3 contains 16 residues. Germline CDR1 KGHSH, CDR2 LQKENI. The V gene end was trimmed by 4 bases and the J gene end by 5 bases; junction bases not matched to a gene: 12. The CDR3 spells CASSLNGQASGDTQYF. The CDR3 DNA reads TGTGCCAGCTCACTGAACGGACAGGCCTCGGGAGATACGCAGTATTTT.

This rearrangement joins TRBV5-6 to TRBJ1-6, with D perhaps matching TRBD1 (5 bases). The germline V gene has CDR1 SGHDT and CDR2 YYEEEE. V was clipped by 2 bases and J by 7 bases, with 10 bases between them. This CDR3 region has 14 residues. CDR3 DNA sequence: TGTGCCAGCAGCTTAGGACGGGGGAATTCACCCCTCCACTTT. Translation gives CASSLGRGNSPLHF. Together with reference TRBV5-6 and TRBJ1-6, the CDR3 gives the full variable domain: DAGVTQSPTHLIKTRGQQVTLRCSPKSGHDTVSWYQQALGQGPQFIFQYYEEEERQRGNFPDRFSGHQFPNYSSELNVNALLLGDSALYLCASSLGRGNSPLHFGNGTRLTVT.

The gene calls are TRBV19 and TRBJ1-1; 9 bases map to TRBD1. The CDR3 spans 13 residues. V trimming: 5 bases; J trimming: 5 bases; junction bases outside the gene matches: 3. CDR1 is LNHDA and CDR2 is SQIVND in the germline V gene (reference sequence). The CDR3 nucleotides read TGTGCCAGTAGTTGGGACAGGGAAACTGAAGCTTTCTTT. Its protein product is CASSWDRETEAFF.

A few counts support this clone. The gene calls are TRBV6-1 and TRBJ1-5; D not resolved. Germline V CDR1 and CDR2: MNHNS, SASEGT. The CDR3 runs 11 residues. V was pared by 6 bases and J by 9 bases, with 9 bases between. The CDR3: CASSPGVPQHF. In DNA form, the CDR3 reads TGTGCCAGCAGCCCCGGGGTGCCCCAGCATTTT.

The sample holds one count of this clone. V and J are TRBV10-1 and TRBJ2-3; tentative D call: TRBD1 (6 bases). Deletions cut 3 bases from V and 3 bases from J, with 13 bases between. The CDR3 is 15 residues long. Germline CDR1 and CDR2: WNHNN and SYGVQD (reference sequence). The DNA for the CDR3 is TGCGCCAGCAGTGACCCCCTCCAGGGGACAGATACGCAGTATTTT. Protein: CASSDPLQGTDTQYF.

The chain recombines TRBV6-1 with TRBJ1-3; 10 bases fit TRBD1. J lost 3 bases, V lost 3 bases, and 5 bases had no gene match. This CDR3 has 16 residues. Per the germline V gene, CDR1 is MNHNS and CDR2 is SASEGT. The CDR3 sequence is CASSEGDRGLGNTIYF. DNA of the CDR3: TGTGCCAGCAGTGAGGGGGACAGGGGACTTGGAAACACCATATATTTT.

The rearrangement uses TRBV28 and TRBJ2-7; D unclear. Trimming pared 6 bases from V and 0 bases from J, leaving 6 bases between. This CDR3 region has 12 residues. The germline gives CDR1 MDHEN, CDR2 SYDVKM. The CDR3, as DNA: TGTGCCAGCAGCCCTAGCTCCTACGAGCAGTACTTC. It specifies CASSPSSYEQYF.

This sequence joins TRBV6-5 and TRBJ1-1; the D is unclear. The CDR3 is 11 amino acids. Germline V gene sequence: CDR1 MNHEY, CDR2 SVGAGI. V shed 5 bases and J shed 8 bases, with 9 bases lying between them. The CDR3 loop is CASSQMGEAFF. CDR3 sequence (DNA): TGTGCCAGCAGTCAGATGGGCGAAGCTTTCTTT.

This sequence joins TRBV28 and TRBJ2-5, with D possibly TRBD1 on 5 matching bases. The germline V gene has CDR1 MDHEN and CDR2 SYDVKM. This CDR3 is 14 amino acids long. The germline V and J ends were trimmed by 10 bases and 9 bases, with 24 bases remaining between them. CDR3 sequence reads: CATLEEQAGSAQYF. The CDR3 nucleotides are TGTGCCACCCTCGAAGAACAGGCCGGCTCGGCCCAGTACTTC.

This clone has more than one count but fewer than ten. This rearrangement joins TRBV7-9 to TRBJ1-1, with no clear D. The CDR3 is 16 amino acids. Germline CDR1 and CDR2: SEHNR and FQNEAQ (reference sequence). V was pared by 4 bases and J by 0 bases, with 15 bases between. This chain's CDR3 is CASSYFARPMNTEAFF. DNA of the CDR3: TGTGCCAGCAGCTATTTCGCGCGCCCGATGAACACTGAAGCTTTCTTT.

The chain couples TRBV30 to TRBJ1-1; the match to TRBD1 covers 7 bases. Germline CDR1 reads GTSNPN; CDR2 reads SVGIG (reference sequence). The CDR3 is 15 residues long. The trim removed 0 bases at V and 6 bases at J, leaving 10 bases unmatched. In nucleotides, the CDR3 is TGTGCCTGGAGTGTAATAAGGGGGCGCGGTCCTGAAGCTTTCTTT. This codes for CAWSVIRGRGPEAFF.

Worth noting for this clone: At one of its ends the junction is not consistent with the germline gene, which may arise from a read error. The rearrangement joins TRBV7-7 to TRBJ2-3; 9 bases are shared with TRBD1. The CDR3 is 14 residues long. The V gene's germline CDR1 is SSHAT and CDR2 FNYEAQ (reference sequence). The CDR3 region has the DNA TGTGCTAGCAGCTCCGGGACAGGGACAGATACGCAGTATTTT. This translates into CASSSGTGTDTQYF.

J is TRBJ1-1 and V is TRBV9; D is unclear. Germline CDR1 is SGDLS and CDR2 is YYNGEE. This CDR3 spans 14 amino acids. Trimming cost V 0 bases and J 0 bases, with 6 bases left between them. CDR3 region: CASSVAVMNTEAFF. CDR3 in DNA: TGTGCCAGCAGCGTAGCAGTTATGAACACTGAAGCTTTCTTT.

This clone was counted between two and nine times. The rearrangement uses TRBV4-1 and TRBJ2-5, with D uncertain. CDR3 length: 13 amino acids. Trimming took off 2 bases at V and 1 base at J, with 5 bases between the two ends. The germline V gene encodes CDR1 MGHRA and CDR2 YSYEKL. CDR3 residues: CASSQSIQETQYF. In DNA form, the CDR3 reads TGCGCCAGCAGCCAAAGCATCCAAGAGACCCAGTACTTC.

The chain is built from TRBV5-4 and TRBJ2-1; maybe TRBD1 (6 bases). This CDR3 is 14 amino acids long. CDR1 is SGHNT, CDR2 YYREEE, per germline (reference sequence). The ends were cut back, 4 bases at V and 1 base at J, with 9 bases in the middle. The CDR3 bases are TGTGCCAGCAGCGCGGACAGATCCTACAATGAGCAGTTCTTC. This encodes CASSADRSYNEQFF.

This clone has only a few counts. The chain recombines TRBV13 with TRBJ2-3; a weak D match, TRBD2 (6 bases). The V and J ends lost 7 bases and 2 bases respectively, with 31 bases between them. The length of the CDR3 is 20 residues. Germline assignment: CDR1 PRHDT and CDR2 FYEKMQ (reference sequence). CDR3 sequence reads: CASTTLLLDSGPHLTDTQYF. CDR3 coding DNA: TGTGCCAGCACTACGCTACTCCTCGATAGCGGACCTCACCTCACAGATACGCAGTATTTT.

The chain employs TRBV30 and TRBJ2-1; a weak D match, TRBD2 (6 bases). The CDR3 runs to 14 residues. Germline V gives CDR1 GTSNPN, CDR2 SVGIG (reference sequence). The V and J ends lost 0 bases and 6 bases respectively, with 12 bases between them. In nucleotides, the CDR3 is TGTGCCTGGAGTGTGGCTAGCGTAGGCAATGAGCAGTTCTTC. It specifies CAWSVASVGNEQFF.

Regarding this clone: At the DNA level, this CDR3 is encoded by other sequences in the same sample as well. This chain uses TRBV5-4 with TRBJ1-2; no definite D call. Germline V gene data show CDR1 as SGHNT and CDR2 as YYREEE (reference sequence). The CDR3 runs to 13 residues. V gave up 2 bases and J gave up 2 bases, with 7 bases separating them. The chain's CDR3 is CASSFPGNYGYTF. CDR3 nucleotide sequence: TGTGCCAGCAGCTTCCCGGGAAACTATGGCTACACCTTC.

The V call is TRBV2, the J call TRBJ1-2; 9 bases line up with TRBD1. The V and J ends lost 5 bases and 6 bases, in that order; junction bases with no gene match: 1. The germline gives CDR1 SNHLY, CDR2 FYNNEI. The CDR3 spans 12 residues. The CDR3 is CASSRTGDGYTF. In DNA, the CDR3 is TGTGCCAGCAGTCGGACAGGGGATGGCTACACCTTC.

The chain employs TRBV10-3 and TRBJ1-5; 11 bases are shared with TRBD1. The V gene's germline CDR1 is ENHRY and CDR2 SYGVKD. The ends lost 3 bases at V and 7 bases at J; junction bases unmatched: 5. The CDR3 contains 15 residues. CDR3 nucleotides: TGTGCCATCAGTGAAGGGACAGGGGGAAACCAGCCCCAGCATTTT. Residues: CAISEGTGGNQPQHF.